Presented here are 19 T cell receptor beta chains from one specimen sequenced in a study of CD8 T cell repertoires and HIV-1 epitope variants. Antigens for these TCRs are unknown. Profiling relied on immunoSEQ multiplex PCR, and the TCRdb table lists in-frame clones only, not all of them. The repertoire holds a few thousand clones, around 74% seen once, with 43% in the top ten. The sample was cultured CD8+ T cells derived from PBMCs. The receptors come from a male donor with HIV.

The V and J genes are TRBV7-8 and TRBJ1-6; D is unclear. The germline V gene encodes CDR1 SGHVS and CDR2 FQNEAQ. This CDR3 is built from 16 residues. V shed 1 base and J shed 6 bases, with 13 bases lying between them. Here the CDR3 reads CASSLGQVESNSPLHF. CDR3 DNA: TGTGCCAGCAGCTTAGGGCAGGTGGAGAGTAATTCACCCCTCCACTTT.

V usage is TRBV9 and J usage is TRBJ2-7; possible D gene TRBD1, 5 bases. Germline lookup yields CDR1 SGDLS and CDR2 YYNGEE. V shed 0 bases and J shed 4 bases, with 14 bases lying between them. The CDR3 sequence is 15 residues long. As DNA, the CDR3 is TGTGCCAGCAGCGTAGATACAGGTTTTTTTTACGAGCAGTACTTC. Translating it yields CASSVDTGFFYEQYF.

Note on this clone: At one end, the junction sequence differs from germline, possibly due to a read error. The chain carries TRBV6-1 and TRBJ2-6; possibly TRBD1 or TRBD2 for D (5 bases each). Looked up from germline, CDR1 is MNHNS and CDR2 is SASEGT. The CDR3 length is 17 residues. CDR3 amino acids: CAISESLGVSGANVLTF. The CDR3 nucleotides are TGTGCCATCAGTGAGTCTCTGGGGGTATCTGGGGCCAACGTCCTGACTTTC.

V is TRBV30 and J is TRBJ1-5; 7 nucleotides match TRBD1. Germline-derived CDR1 and CDR2 are GTSNPN and SVGIG (reference sequence). The CDR3 is 15 residues long. The V and J ends lost 1 base and 3 bases, in that order; junction bases with no gene match: 6. The CDR3, as DNA: TGTGCCTGGAGTGCTCAGGGGGGGAACAATCAGCCCCAGCATTTT. It is translated as CAWSAQGGNNQPQHF.

For this clone: Other DNA variants within this sample encode the same CDR3. This chain uses TRBV6-5 with TRBJ2-7; no firm D call. Per germline, CDR1 MNHEY and CDR2 SVGAGI. The CDR3 sequence is 14 residues long. The V end lost 0 bases, the J end lost 1 base, and 7 bases lay between the germline ends. The CDR3 is CASSYSGGSYEQYF. In DNA form, the CDR3 reads TGTGCCAGCAGTTACTCGGGCGGATCCTACGAGCAGTACTTC.

The chain couples TRBV9 to TRBJ2-1, with TRBD2 matching 9 bases. Per the germline V gene, CDR1 is SGDLS and CDR2 is YYNGEE. Trimming removed 4 bases from V and 8 bases from J; junction bases left unmatched: 4. There are 13 residues in the CDR3. The CDR3 loop is CASSKIAGDEQFF. The DNA of the CDR3 is TGTGCCAGCAGCAAAATAGCGGGAGATGAGCAGTTCTTC.

The chain recombines TRBV5-1 with TRBJ2-7; 7 nucleotides line up with TRBD1. Germline CDR1 is SGHRS and CDR2 is YFSETQ. The CDR3 loop spans 15 amino acids. V dropped 0 bases and J dropped 2; count of bases not matched to a gene: 5. The CDR3 reads CASSLDGQAPYEQYF. CDR3 coding DNA: TGCGCCAGCAGCTTGGATGGACAGGCCCCCTACGAGCAGTACTTC.

The gene calls are TRBV7-9 and TRBJ2-7; unclear D gene. V dropped 6 bases and J dropped 2 bases, with 14 bases sitting between them. CDR3 size: 14 residues. The V gene's germline CDR1 is SEHNR and CDR2 FQNEAQ (reference sequence). CDR3 bases: TGTGCCAGCAGTTCAGATGTCTCGGCCTACGAGCAGTACTTC. Translated, it gives CASSSDVSAYEQYF. Full variable domain (outside the CDR3, taken from reference TRBV7-9 and TRBJ2-7): DTGVSQNPRHKITKRGQNVTFRCDPISEHNRLYWYRQTLGQGPEFLTYFQNEAQLEKSRLLSDRFSAERPKGSFSTLEIQRTEQGDSAMYLCASSSDVSAYEQYFGPGTRLTVT.

V is TRBV15 and J is TRBJ2-1; D is possibly TRBD1 (6 bases). CDR3 length equals 17 residues. Trimming cost V 0 bases and J 4 bases, with 16 bases left between them. CDR1 is LNHNV and CDR2 is YYDKDF in the germline V gene (reference sequence). DNA for the CDR3: TGTGCCACCAGCAGAGATCGGACAGAGTCCTTTTACAATGAGCAGTTCTTC. Translating it yields CATSRDRTESFYNEQFF.

By share, this clone counts as large. This chain joins TRBV10-3 and TRBJ2-6, with D perhaps TRBD1 or TRBD2 (5 bases each). CDR1 is ENHRY, CDR2 SYGVKD, per germline. The V end was cut by 0 bases, the J end by 1 base, with 10 bases between. This CDR3 spans 17 amino acids. CDR3 amino acids: CAISESLGVSGANVLTF. Written as DNA, the CDR3 is TGTGCCATCAGTGAGTCTCTGGGGGTATCTGGGGCCAACGTCCTGACTTTC.

This clone occurred a few times. The chain uses TRBV28 and TRBJ1-5; D is possibly TRBD1 (6 bases). V gave up 7 bases and J gave up 9 bases, with 13 bases separating them. The CDR3 has 12 amino acids. Per the germline V gene, CDR1 is MDHEN and CDR2 is SYDVKM. The CDR3: CASTTPRGPQHF. The DNA for the CDR3 is TGTGCCAGCACCACACCCAGGGGGCCCCAGCATTTT.

The genes are TRBV7-8 and TRBJ1-1, with D hard to call. Germline V gives CDR1 SGHVS, CDR2 FQNEAQ. This CDR3 is built from 12 residues. V lost 5 bases, J lost 5 bases, and 9 bases lay in between. CDR3 coding DNA: TGTGCCAGCAGCCCTCAGGTGACTGAAGCTTTCTTT. Amino acid sequence: CASSPQVTEAFF.

The chain is built from TRBV11-2 and TRBJ2-2; D is ambiguous. Germline CDR1 SGHAT, CDR2 FQNNGV. The CDR3 length is 14 residues. The V end lost 1 base, the J end lost 4 bases, and 7 bases lay between the germline ends. DNA of the CDR3: TGTGCCAGCAGCTTAGGTAGAAGCACCGGGGAGCTGTTTTTT. Translation gives CASSLGRSTGELFF. Full variable domain (remainder filled in from reference TRBV11-2 and TRBJ2-2): EAGVAQSPRYKIIEKRQSVAFWCNPISGHATLYWYQQILGQGPKLLIQFQNNGVVDDSQLPKDRFSAERLKGVDSTLKIQPAKLEDSAVYLCASSLGRSTGELFFGEGSRLTVL.

The chain recombines TRBV9 with TRBJ2-3, with 8 bases fitting TRBD2. V was pared by 1 base and J by 4 bases, with 8 bases of the junction left unmatched. The CDR3 length is 16 residues. Germline CDR1 and CDR2: SGDLS and YYNGEE. Here the CDR3 reads CASSVMVGGGSDTQYF. The CDR3 DNA sequence: TGTGCCAGCAGCGTAATGGTTGGCGGGGGGTCAGATACGCAGTATTTT.

This clone came up a few times. The chain employs TRBV7-9 and TRBJ2-7; TRBD1 matches 8 bases. CDR1 and CDR2 (germline): SEHNR, FQNEAQ (reference sequence). The CDR3 is 15 residues long. The V gene end was trimmed by 5 bases and the J gene end by 5 bases; junction bases not matched to a gene: 11. CDR3 coding DNA: TGTGCCAGCAGCGAGATTCAGGGGGCGATCAACGAGCAGTACTTC. It translates to CASSEIQGAINEQYF.

The CDR3: CATSRGISNYEQYF. CDR3 bases: TGTGCCACCAGCAGGGGGATAAGTAACTACGAGCAGTACTTC. The V and J genes are TRBV15 and TRBJ2-7; D ambiguous. Per germline, CDR1 LNHNV and CDR2 YYDKDF (reference sequence). V was trimmed by 3 bases and J by 3 bases, leaving 12 bases between them. The CDR3 is 14 residues long.

This chain connects TRBV6-1 to TRBJ2-3; 11 bases fit TRBD2. The germline V gene has CDR1 MNHNS and CDR2 SASEGT. Trimming removed 4 bases from V and 4 bases from J; junction bases left unmatched: 7. The CDR3 sequence is 16 residues long. The CDR3 protein is CASSASSGRTADTQYF. The CDR3 coding sequence is TGTGCCAGCAGTGCGTCTAGCGGGAGGACCGCAGATACGCAGTATTTT.

The rearrangement uses TRBV19 and TRBJ1-1, with D tentatively TRBD1 (5 bases). This CDR3 spans 15 amino acids. From germline, CDR1 is LNHDA and CDR2 SQIVND (reference sequence). V lost 3 bases, J lost 4 bases, and 15 bases lay in between. CDR3 region: CASSIHLGVGTEAFF. CDR3 in DNA: TGTGCCAGTAGTATCCACTTGGGGGTTGGCACTGAAGCTTTCTTT.

The chain is built from TRBV19 and TRBJ2-7; D is possibly TRBD2 (5 bases). The V end lost 4 bases, the J end lost 2 bases, and 9 bases lay between the germline ends. This CDR3 has 13 residues. Germline V lookup: CDR1 LNHDA, CDR2 SQIVND (reference sequence). This chain's CDR3 is CASSNSGAYEQYF. As DNA, the CDR3 is TGTGCCAGTAGTAACAGCGGAGCCTACGAGCAGTACTTC. The full variable domain, rest sourced from reference TRBV19 and TRBJ2-7, is DGGITQSPKYLFRKEGQNVTLSCEQNLNHDAMYWYRQDPGQGLRLIYYSQIVNDFQKGDIAEGYSVSREKKESFPLTVTSAQKNPTAFYLCASSNSGAYEQYFGPGTRLTVT.